This section outlines one T cell receptor (beta chain) sequence together with its context. Its antigen is unknown. A much more abundant neighbour one base away suggests this may be a read error. CDR3 length: 14 residues. CDR1 MNHNY and CDR2 SVGAGI come from the germline V gene (reference sequence). The entry originates in a study of tumor-infiltrating lymphocytes in primary liver carcinoma. Co-extraction of RNA and DNA was performed on roughly 20-33 mg of unsorted bulk tissue. Patients carried chronic HBV infection without prior treatment. A constant-region primer primed TCR beta cDNA synthesis from 450 to 550 ng of total RNA. Generation of the TCR beta libraries relied on three nested multiplex PCR rounds using slightly modified ARM-PCR. Amplification in the first two PCR rounds was performed using TRBV1-TRBV30 forward primers and a C-beta reverse primer for 9 to 11 cycles each. TCRdb recomputed calls from the multiplex PCR reads with MiXCR, one row per CDR3 protein. The sample yields about 110,000 distinct CDR3 sequences, around 60% seen once.

Findings and limits, study-wide: Merely about 7.5-25% of top clones occurred in all five tumor regions.

This clonotype was obtained from an older woman with primary liver carcinoma and hepatitis B virus infection. The V gene is TRBV6-6, the J gene TRBJ2-2; D perhaps matches TRBD1 (6 bases). Sequencing input: liver tumor tissue from sampling region 1. The subset is: tumor region T1, superior pole. Here the CDR3 reads CASKGGVNTWELFF. The CDR3 region has the DNA TGTGCCAGCAAAGGGGGTGTGAACACCTGGGAGCTGTTTTTT.